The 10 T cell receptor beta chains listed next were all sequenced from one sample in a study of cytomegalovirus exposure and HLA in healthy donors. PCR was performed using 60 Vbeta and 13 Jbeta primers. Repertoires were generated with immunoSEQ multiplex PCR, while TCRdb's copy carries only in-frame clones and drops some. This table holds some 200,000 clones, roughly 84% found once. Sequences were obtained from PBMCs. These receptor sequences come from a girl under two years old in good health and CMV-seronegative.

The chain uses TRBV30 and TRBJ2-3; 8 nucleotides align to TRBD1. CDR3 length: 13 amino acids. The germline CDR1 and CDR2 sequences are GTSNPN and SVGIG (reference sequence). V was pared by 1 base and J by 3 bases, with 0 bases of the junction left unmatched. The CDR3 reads CAWSGQGTDTQYF. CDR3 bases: TGTGCCTGGAGTGGACAGGGGACAGATACGCAGTATTTT.

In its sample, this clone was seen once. CDR3 in amino acids: CASSLPGYEAFF. CDR3 DNA sequence: TGTGCCAGCAGCCTCCCAGGGTATGAAGCTTTCTTT. J is TRBJ1-1 and V is TRBV7-8; D may be TRBD1 (5 bases). The CDR3 extends over 12 amino acids. The germline V gene has CDR1 SGHVS and CDR2 FQNEAQ. Trimming removed 5 bases at V and 7 bases at J, with 11 bases between.

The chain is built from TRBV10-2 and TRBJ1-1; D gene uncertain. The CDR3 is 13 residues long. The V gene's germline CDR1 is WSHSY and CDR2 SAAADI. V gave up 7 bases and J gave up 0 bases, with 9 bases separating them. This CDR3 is CASTPSMNTEAFF. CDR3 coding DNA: TGCGCCAGCACCCCTTCTATGAACACTGAAGCTTTCTTT.

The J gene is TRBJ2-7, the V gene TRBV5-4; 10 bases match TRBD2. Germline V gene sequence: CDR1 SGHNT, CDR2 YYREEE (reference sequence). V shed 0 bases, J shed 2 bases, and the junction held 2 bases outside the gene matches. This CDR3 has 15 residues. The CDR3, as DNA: TGTGCCAGCAGCTTGGGACTAGCGGGTACCTACGAGCAGTACTTC. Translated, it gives CASSLGLAGTYEQYF.

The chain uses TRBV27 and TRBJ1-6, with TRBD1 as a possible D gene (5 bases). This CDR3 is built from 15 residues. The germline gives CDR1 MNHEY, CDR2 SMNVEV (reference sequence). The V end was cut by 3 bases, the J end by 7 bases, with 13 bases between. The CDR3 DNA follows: TGTGCCAGCAGTTTTGGGGGAGGGGCAAATTCACCCCTCCACTTT. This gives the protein CASSFGGGANSPLHF.

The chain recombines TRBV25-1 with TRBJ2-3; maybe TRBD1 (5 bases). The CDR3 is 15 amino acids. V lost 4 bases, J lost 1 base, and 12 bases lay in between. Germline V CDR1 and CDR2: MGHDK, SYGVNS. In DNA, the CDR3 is TGTGCCAGCAGTGCCAGGGTTCTGGGCACAGATACGCAGTATTTT. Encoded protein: CASSARVLGTDTQYF.

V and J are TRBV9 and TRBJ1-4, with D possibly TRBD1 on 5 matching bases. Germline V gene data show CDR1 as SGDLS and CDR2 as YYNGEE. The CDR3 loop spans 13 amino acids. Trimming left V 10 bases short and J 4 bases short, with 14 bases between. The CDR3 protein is CAPPTDLNEKLFF. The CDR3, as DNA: TGTGCCCCCCCGACAGACCTTAATGAAAAACTGTTTTTT.

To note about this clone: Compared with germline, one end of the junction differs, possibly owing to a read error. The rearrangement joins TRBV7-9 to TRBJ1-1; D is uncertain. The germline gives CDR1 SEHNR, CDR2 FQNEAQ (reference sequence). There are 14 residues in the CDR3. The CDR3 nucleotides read TGTTCCAGCAGCCACCTTACATTGAACACTGAAGCTTTCTTT. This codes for CSSSHLTLNTEAFF.

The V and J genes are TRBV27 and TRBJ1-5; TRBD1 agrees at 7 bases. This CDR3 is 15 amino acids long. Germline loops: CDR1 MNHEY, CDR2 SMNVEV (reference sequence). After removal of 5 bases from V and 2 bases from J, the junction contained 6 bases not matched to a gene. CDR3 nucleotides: TGTGCCAGCAGTGCACAGGGGCAGGGCAATCAGCCCCAGCATTTT. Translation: CASSAQGQGNQPQHF.

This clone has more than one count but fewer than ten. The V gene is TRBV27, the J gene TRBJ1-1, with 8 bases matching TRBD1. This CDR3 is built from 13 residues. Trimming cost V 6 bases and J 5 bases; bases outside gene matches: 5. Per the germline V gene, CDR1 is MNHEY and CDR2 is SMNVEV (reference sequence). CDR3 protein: CASSSDRATEAFF. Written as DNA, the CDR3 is TGTGCCAGCAGCTCGGACAGGGCTACTGAAGCTTTCTTT.